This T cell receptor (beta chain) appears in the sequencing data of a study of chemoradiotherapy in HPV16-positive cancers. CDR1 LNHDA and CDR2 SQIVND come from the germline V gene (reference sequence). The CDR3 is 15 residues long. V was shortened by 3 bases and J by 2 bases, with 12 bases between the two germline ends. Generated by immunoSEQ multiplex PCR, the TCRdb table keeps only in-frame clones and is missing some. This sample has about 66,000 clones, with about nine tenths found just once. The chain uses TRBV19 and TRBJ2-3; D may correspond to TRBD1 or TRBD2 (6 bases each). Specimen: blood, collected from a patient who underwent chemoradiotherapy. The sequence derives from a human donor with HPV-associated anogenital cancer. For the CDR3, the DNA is TGTGCCAGTAGTATTGGGGGGCCCAACACAGATACGCAGTATTTT. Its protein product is CASSIGGPNTDTQYF.